The clone carrying this T cell receptor beta chain was found many times. Antigen unknown. Germline CDR1 is SGHTA and CDR2 is FQGNSA. This CDR3 has 13 residues. Deletions cut 6 bases from V and 6 bases from J, with 9 bases between. The sample belongs to a study of spatial heterogeneity in lung cancer. Across the whole study: The study consistently detected more beta-chain than alpha-chain sequences. Study-level results: Relative to follow-up, resection was when ubiquitous expanded tumor TCRs appeared more in blood.

Time point in this sample: sample taken at primary tumor resection. Unsorted tumor, nontumor lung tissue or cryopreserved PBMC supplied the whole RNA. More than 70 TRACERx patients with early, untreated non-small cell lung cancer donated samples. Individually, TCR cDNA molecules were each labelled with a unique molecular identifier. TCRdb redid the calling of the 5' RACE reads with MiXCR, one entry per CDR3 protein. The table includes roughly 40,000 distinct CDR3 sequences, approximately 7% detected once. The sequenced sample was PBMCs, obtained at surgery. The chain employs TRBV7-2 and TRBJ1-6, with a possible D match to TRBD1 (5 bases). The TCR sequence derives from a female donor with early-stage non-small cell lung cancer. The CDR3 DNA reads as TGTGCCAGCAGGCTAGACAGTAATTCACCCCTCCACTTT. Its translation: CASRLDSNSPLHF.